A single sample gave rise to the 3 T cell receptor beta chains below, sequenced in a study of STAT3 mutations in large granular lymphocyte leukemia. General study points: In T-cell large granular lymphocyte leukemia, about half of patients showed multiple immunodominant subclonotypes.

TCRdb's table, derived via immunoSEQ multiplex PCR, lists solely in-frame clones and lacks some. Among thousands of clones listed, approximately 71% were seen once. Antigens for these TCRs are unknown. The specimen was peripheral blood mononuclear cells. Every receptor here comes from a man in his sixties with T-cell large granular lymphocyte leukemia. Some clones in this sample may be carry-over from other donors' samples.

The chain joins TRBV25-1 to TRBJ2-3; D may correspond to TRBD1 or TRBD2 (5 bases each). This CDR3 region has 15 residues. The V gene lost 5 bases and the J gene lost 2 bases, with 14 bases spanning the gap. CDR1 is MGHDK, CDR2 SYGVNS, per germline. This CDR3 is CASSSTGTFTDTQYF. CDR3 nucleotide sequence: TGTGCCAGCAGTTCGACCGGGACCTTCACAGATACGCAGTATTTT.

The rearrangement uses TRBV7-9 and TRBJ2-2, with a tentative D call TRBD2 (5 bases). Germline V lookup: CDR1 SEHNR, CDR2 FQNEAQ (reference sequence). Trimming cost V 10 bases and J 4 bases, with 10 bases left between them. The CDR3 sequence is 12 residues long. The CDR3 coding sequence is TGTGCCACCGGTACTAGCACCGGGGAGCTGTTTTTT. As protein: CATGTSTGELFF.

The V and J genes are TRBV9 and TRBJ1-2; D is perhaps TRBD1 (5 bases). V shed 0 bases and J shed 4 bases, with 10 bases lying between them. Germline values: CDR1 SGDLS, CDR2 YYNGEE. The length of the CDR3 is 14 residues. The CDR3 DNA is TGTGCCAGCAGCGTAGGGGGGGAGGGCTATGGCTACACCTTC. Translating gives CASSVGGEGYGYTF.